The clone carrying this TCR beta chain appeared once. Combining a sample-barcoded 5' primer with a J-beta primer mix, a second PCR ran for roughly 6 to 11 cycles. TCRdb ran MiXCR on the 5' RACE reads and lists one entry per CDR3 protein. The sample consists of approximately 600,000 distinct CDR3 sequences, roughly 53% of them appearing once. With 4 bases clipped from V and 9 bases from J, the junction kept 8 bases outside the gene matches. The CDR3 runs 13 residues. The germline V gene has CDR1 SGHTA and CDR2 FQGNSA. These data come from a study of blood T cells in healthy people across ages. The sample was blood. This receptor was obtained from a man between 60 and 75 years old in good health. The chain couples TRBV7-2 to TRBJ2-5, with TRBD2 matching over 7 bases. The CDR3 nucleotides are TGTGCCAGCAGCTCCTCTAGTGCGGGGGCCCAGTACTTC. The encoded protein is CASSSSSAGAQYF. The full variable domain, completed using reference TRBV7-2 and TRBJ2-5, is GAGVSQSPSNKVTEKGKDVELRCDPISGHTALYWYRQSLGQGLEFLIYFQGNSAPDKSGLPSDRFSAERTGGSVSTLTIQRTQQEDSAVYLCASSSSSAGAQYFGPGTRLLVL.